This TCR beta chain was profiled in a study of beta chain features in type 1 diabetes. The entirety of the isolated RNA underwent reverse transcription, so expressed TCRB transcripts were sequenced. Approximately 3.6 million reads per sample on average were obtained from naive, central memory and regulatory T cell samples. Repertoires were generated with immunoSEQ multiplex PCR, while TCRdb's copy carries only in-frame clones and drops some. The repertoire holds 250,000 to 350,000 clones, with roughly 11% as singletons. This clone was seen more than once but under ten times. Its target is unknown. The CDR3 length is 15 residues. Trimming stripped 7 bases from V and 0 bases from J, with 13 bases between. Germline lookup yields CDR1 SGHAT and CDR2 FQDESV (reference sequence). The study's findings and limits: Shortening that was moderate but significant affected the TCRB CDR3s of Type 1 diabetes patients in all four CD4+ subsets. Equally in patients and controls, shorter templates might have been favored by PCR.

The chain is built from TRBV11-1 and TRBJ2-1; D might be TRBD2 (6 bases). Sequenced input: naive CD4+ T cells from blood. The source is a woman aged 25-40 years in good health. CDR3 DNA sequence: TGTGCCAGCACCAAGGAGGGGAGCTCCTACAATGAGCAGTTCTTC. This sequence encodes CASTKEGSSYNEQFF.